These T cell receptor beta chains were read from a single sample in a study of blood T cell repertoires in COVID-19. Repertoires were generated with immunoSEQ multiplex PCR, while TCRdb's copy carries only in-frame clones and drops some. The sample lists 150,000 to 200,000 clones; roughly 83% were seen once. Source material: PBMCs or T cells enriched from blood (not recorded which). The receptors derive from a woman in her 30s who had recovered from COVID-19. Each CDR3 is given with its conserved first and last residue. Each record gives: J gene, clone size, D gene, V gene, CDR3 protein, CDR3 DNA. A D gene is named only where the DNA matches it firmly. Size values are once, few and many counts, or a class for expanded clones, and some rows have none.

TRBJ2-1,.,TRBD2,TRBV11-3,CASSLESSGSRVNEQFF,TGTGCCAGCAGCTTAGAGAGTAGCGGGAGTAGGGTCAATGAGCAGTTCTTC
TRBJ2-1,.,TRBD2,TRBV14,CASSQLAGYNEQFF,TGTGCCAGCAGCCAACTAGCGGGATACAATGAGCAGTTCTTC
TRBJ2-5,.,TRBD2,TRBV12-5,CASGPSGRLDQETQYF,TGTGCTAGTGGTCCTAGCGGGAGACTAGACCAAGAGACCCAGTACTTC
TRBJ1-2,once,TRBD1,TRBV7-2,CASSFSTGNYGYTF,TGTGCCAGCAGCTTCTCGACAGGGAACTATGGCTACACCTTC
TRBJ2-4,.,.,TRBV3-1/TRBV3-2,CASSRSSGLQSQNIQYF,TGTGCCAGCAGCCGCTCTTCAGGGCTCCAATCGCAAAACATTCAGTACTTC
TRBJ1-4,once,.,TRBV5-4,CASSLGQETNEKLFF,TGTGCCAGCAGCTTGGGACAGGAAACTAATGAAAAACTGTTTTTT
TRBJ2-7,.,.,TRBV21-1,CASSRGQGAYEQYF,TGTGCCAGCAGCCGCGGACAGGGGGCCTACGAGCAGTACTTC
TRBJ1-1,.,.,TRBV15,CATSGQSNTEAFF,TGTGCCACCAGCGGACAGTCGAACACTGAAGCTTTCTTT
TRBJ1-5,.,.,TRBV2,CASSERGIRDQPQHF,TGTGCCAGCAGTGAGAGGGGGATTAGGGATCAGCCCCAGCATTTT
TRBJ1-5,.,TRBD1,TRBV19,CASSTIYRGTNQPQHF,TGTGCCAGTAGTACTATTTACAGGGGGACCAATCAGCCCCAGCATTTT
TRBJ2-2,few,.,TRBV7-9,CASSPPTGNTGELFF,TGTGCCAGCAGCCCCCCGACAGGGAACACCGGGGAGCTGTTTTTT
TRBJ1-1,.,.,TRBV30,CAWTDDITLEAFF,TGTGCCTGGACCGACGACATAACTCTTGAAGCTTTCTTT
TRBJ2-3,.,TRBD2,TRBV29-1,CSVTIAGGFADTQYF,TGCAGCGTAACAATAGCGGGGGGTTTTGCAGATACGCAGTATTTT
TRBJ2-1,.,TRBD2,TRBV10-3,CAISESASGSVSYNEQFF,TGTGCCATCAGTGAGTCGGCTAGCGGGAGTGTCTCCTACAATGAGCAGTTCTTC
TRBJ2-1,once,.,TRBV11-2,CASSFYAGQRGSNEQFF,TGTGCCAGCAGCTTTTATGCTGGACAGCGAGGATCCAATGAGCAGTTCTTC
TRBJ2-1,.,TRBD2,TRBV18,CASSPPPSGRTYNEQFF,TGTGCCAGCTCACCACCCCCTAGCGGGAGAACCTACAATGAGCAGTTCTTC
TRBJ1-2,few,TRBD1,TRBV18,CASSRDRAPNYGYTF,TGTGCCAGCTCACGAGACAGGGCTCCTAACTATGGCTACACCTTC
TRBJ2-7,once,.,TRBV7-8,CASSLALTGSYEQYF,TGTGCCAGCAGCTTAGCGTTGACGGGGTCGTACGAGCAGTACTTC
TRBJ1-2,.,.,TRBV9,CASSESPGGRWYGYTF,TGTGCCAGCAGCGAATCCCCGGGGGGGCGATGGTATGGCTACACCTTC
TRBJ1-1,once,TRBD1,TRBV11-2,CASSYPTGPNTEAFF,TGTGCCAGCAGCTATCCGACAGGGCCGAACACTGAAGCTTTCTTT
TRBJ1-2,.,TRBD1,TRBV28,CASSATRGTGGAGYGYTF,TGTGCCAGCAGTGCAACCAGGGGGACAGGGGGCGCCGGCTATGGCTACACCTTC
TRBJ2-3,.,TRBD2,TRBV18,CASSPRASGRAGDTQYF,TGTGCCAGCTCACCACGGGCGAGCGGGAGGGCCGGAGATACGCAGTATTTT
TRBJ1-3,.,TRBD1,TRBV30,CAWGTGGNTIYF,TGTGCCTGGGGGACAGGTGGAAACACCATATATTTT
TRBJ2-3,.,TRBD1,TRBV18,CASSPLDRQNTQYF,TGTGCCAGCTCACCTTTGGACAGGCAAAATACGCAGTATTTT
TRBJ2-3,.,TRBD2,TRBV28,CASSLAVARTLAGELADTQYF,TGTGCCAGCAGTTTAGCCGTGGCAAGAACACTAGCGGGAGAATTGGCAGATACGCAGTATTTT
TRBJ1-5,.,.,TRBV5-4,CASSLEGQPQHF,TGTGCCAGCAGCTTGGAGGGGCAGCCCCAGCATTTT
TRBJ2-7,.,TRBD1,TRBV7-2,CASSLARVWDRDSYEQYF,TGTGCCAGCAGCTTAGCGAGGGTGTGGGACAGGGACTCCTACGAGCAGTACTTC
TRBJ2-7,once,.,TRBV7-9,CASSPSHGTSYEQYF,TGTGCCAGCAGCCCCAGCCACGGGACAAGCTACGAGCAGTACTTC
TRBJ2-1,.,.,TRBV3-1/TRBV3-2,CASSPVGNEQFF,TGTGCCAGCAGCCCGGTCGGGAATGAGCAGTTCTTC
TRBJ1-6,.,.,TRBV6-5,CASSLTEQAYNSPLHF,TGTGCCAGCAGTTTGACAGAGCAGGCATATAATTCACCCCTCCACTTT
TRBJ2-7,.,TRBD2,TRBV30,CALRLAGAQQYF,TGTGCCTTACGACTAGCGGGAGCGCAGCAGTACTTC
TRBJ1-2,.,.,TRBV11-2,CASSMTTNYGYTF,TGTGCCAGCAGTATGACAACTAACTATGGCTACACCTTC
TRBJ2-3,once,.,TRBV10-3,CAIRDSNRDKDTQYF,TGTGCCATCAGGGATTCCAACCGGGACAAAGATACGCAGTATTTT
TRBJ1-2,.,TRBD1,TRBV28,CASSSGTVDNYGYTF,TGTGCCAGCAGTTCGGGGACAGTTGATAACTATGGCTACACCTTC
TRBJ2-1,.,.,TRBV3-1/TRBV3-2,CASSPPRTDYYNEQFF,TGTGCCAGCAGCCCGCCCCGGACAGACTACTACAATGAGCAGTTCTTC
TRBJ1-1,.,.,TRBV11-1,CASSLGGKAFF,TGTGCCAGCAGCTTAGGAGGCAAAGCTTTCTTT
TRBJ2-3,.,TRBD2,TRBV10-3,CATYGSGLSTDTQYF,TGTGCCACTTACGGTAGCGGGTTAAGCACAGATACGCAGTATTTT
TRBJ2-4,.,.,TRBV5-1,CASSLIGTRENIQYF,TGCGCCAGCAGCCTCATTGGGACACGGGAAAACATTCAGTACTTC
TRBJ1-2,few,.,TRBV28,CASTSGTIISTAGYGYTF,TGTGCCAGCACCTCGGGAACCATCATATCCACCGCTGGCTATGGCTACACCTTC
TRBJ2-7,.,.,TRBV5-5,CASGPTGNSYEQYF,TGTGCCAGCGGCCCAACAGGGAACTCCTACGAGCAGTACTTC
TRBJ2-1,.,.,TRBV3-1/TRBV3-2,CASSQPSMGQTSSYNEQFF,TGTGCCAGCAGCCAACCTTCGATGGGGCAGACTAGCTCCTACAATGAGCAGTTCTTC
TRBJ1-2,once,TRBD1,TRBV5-1,CASSLTGQAGSGYTF,TGCGCCAGCAGCTTGACCGGACAGGCGGGGTCCGGCTACACCTTC
TRBJ2-1,.,TRBD2,TRBV28,CASSLSPGLGSNEQFF,TGTGCCAGCAGTTTATCCCCGGGACTAGGTTCCAATGAGCAGTTCTTC
TRBJ1-4,.,TRBD1,TRBV19,CASSMDRALGGKLFF,TGTGCCAGTAGTATGGACAGGGCCTTGGGAGGAAAACTGTTTTTT